The present entry profiles one T cell receptor (beta chain) with its context. Its antigen remains unknown. This entry belongs to a study of CD8+ T cells in alopecia areata. Study results and caveats: Relative to mice, TCR sharing across patients was less clear, a difference possibly HLA-related. Relative to normal scalp, lesional scalp, especially alopecia totalis/universalis, showed higher clonality.

In each case, RNA was isolated and then reverse transcribed into cDNA as the sequencing template. Profiling relied on immunoSEQ multiplex PCR, and the TCRdb table lists in-frame clones only, not all of them. The sample records about 92,000 clones, 40% to 50% being singletons. The CDR3 extends over 14 amino acids. The V and J ends lost 3 bases and 5 bases, in that order; junction bases with no gene match: 5. Germline-derived CDR1 and CDR2 are SQVTM and ANQGSEA. Treatment specified: oral pan-JAK inhibitor, 5-10 mg twice daily. Alopecia areata patients provided lesional scalp punch biopsies and peripheral blood, both collected for the study.

This TCR came from a human donor with alopecia areata. The chain joins TRBV29-1 to TRBJ2-2; 8 bases are a match to TRBD2. The sequences come from CD8+ T cells sorted from blood, collected at week 24, from a patient treated with tofacitinib. CDR3 DNA: TGCAGCGTTGATTTAGCGGGATATACCGGGGAGCTGTTTTTT. As protein: CSVDLAGYTGELFF.